A selection of T cell receptor beta chains follows, all from one sample in a study of shared clonotypes between healthy human individuals. The data were produced by immunoSEQ multiplex PCR, yet TCRdb's version contains in-frame clones alone and is incomplete. Of some 2,100,000 clones in the sample, approximately 94% were seen once. The sample was naive CD4+ T cells sorted from blood. The receptors originated from a man aged 18-30 years in good health. Each CDR3 is given with its conserved first and last residue. Each record gives: D gene, V gene, J gene, clone size, CDR3 protein, CDR3 DNA. D genes are given only for firm matches. The size of a clone is reported for some rows only, either as once, few or many, or as a class for expanded clones.

NA	TRBV5-4	TRBJ2-5	NA	CASSLPGRGQYF	TGTGCCAGCAGCCTCCCGGGACGCGGCCAGTACTTC
TRBD1	TRBV10-3	TRBJ2-7	NA	CAIRNLGTGEGYEQYF	TGTGCCATCAGGAACCTCGGGACAGGGGAGGGCTACGAGCAGTACTTC
NA	TRBV27	TRBJ1-5	NA	CASSLRGVSLWDSNQPQHF	TGTGCCAGCAGTTTACGCGGGGTCTCCCTTTGGGATAGCAATCAGCCCCAGCATTTT
NA	TRBV11-2	TRBJ1-6	NA	CASSLSKAANSPLHF	TGTGCCAGCAGCCTATCAAAGGCGGCTAATTCACCCCTCCACTTT
TRBD1	TRBV18	TRBJ1-5	NA	CASSPVGQGGNQPQHF	TGTGCCAGCTCACCGGTGGGGCAGGGGGGCAATCAGCCCCAGCATTTT
NA	TRBV19	TRBJ1-2	NA	CASRGRAGRYGYTF	TGTGCCAGTAGGGGCAGGGCGGGAAGGTATGGCTACACCTTC
NA	TRBV7-2	TRBJ2-1	once	CASSLARDAYNEQFF	TGTGCCAGCAGCTTAGCCAGGGATGCCTACAATGAGCAGTTCTTC
NA	TRBV11-2	TRBJ2-7	NA	CASSLVWTDYEQYF	TGTGCCAGCAGCTTAGTTTGGACAGACTACGAGCAGTACTTC
NA	TRBV5-1	TRBJ1-1	NA	CASSWGRTEAFF	TGCGCCAGCAGCTGGGGTCGGACTGAAGCTTTCTTT
TRBD1	TRBV2	TRBJ1-6	NA	CASSEYRQGGSPLHF	TGTGCCAGCAGTGAATATCGGCAGGGGGGCTCACCCCTCCACTTT
NA	TRBV10-3	TRBJ2-7	NA	CAIKIGPPYEQYF	TGTGCCATCAAAATCGGGCCCCCCTACGAGCAGTACTTC
NA	TRBV2	TRBJ1-2	NA	CASSANWVYGYTF	TGTGCCAGCAGTGCCAACTGGGTTTACGGCTACACCTTC
NA	TRBV10-1	TRBJ2-2	NA	CASSFRGTGELFF	TGCGCCAGCAGCTTCAGGGGCACCGGGGAGCTGTTTTTT
TRBD2	TRBV19	TRBJ2-7	NA	CASSKTSGTGEQYF	TGTGCCAGTAGTAAGACTAGCGGGACGGGAGAGCAGTACTTC
TRBD1	TRBV18	TRBJ2-3	NA	CASSPRAGGVEDTQYF	TGTGCCAGCTCACCACGAGCAGGGGGAGTTGAAGATACGCAGTATTTT
NA	TRBV4-3	TRBJ1-2	NA	CASSQDRVVGSWGYTF	TGCGCCAGCAGCCAAGACAGGGTTGTGGGCTCGTGGGGCTACACCTTC
NA	TRBV6-5	TRBJ2-1	NA	CASSATTGEQFF	TGTGCCAGCAGCGCTACCACGGGTGAGCAGTTCTTC
NA	TRBV28	TRBJ1-5	NA	CASSGSRVGWEPQHF	TGTGCCAGCAGTGGATCCAGGGTTGGTTGGGAGCCCCAGCATTTT
NA	TRBV7-9	TRBJ2-2	NA	CASSSTDRTGELFF	TGTGCCAGCAGCTCCACAGACCGAACCGGGGAGCTGTTTTTT
NA	TRBV6-6	TRBJ2-7	NA	CASSYTSTGTFYEQYF	TGTGCCAGCAGTTACACTTCGACAGGTACTTTCTACGAGCAGTACTTC
NA	TRBV6-5	TRBJ2-3	NA	CATKTGGTDTQYF	TGTGCCACCAAGACAGGCGGTACAGATACGCAGTATTTT
TRBD2	TRBV10-3	TRBJ2-3	once	CATLSGGATDTQYF	TGTGCCACCCTTAGCGGGGGGGCCACAGATACGCAGTATTTT
NA	TRBV6-1	TRBJ1-2	once	CASSEGLYGYTF	TGTGCCAGCAGTGAAGGGCTCTATGGCTACACCTTC
NA	TRBV30	TRBJ1-6	NA	CAWRGQGQSPLHF	TGTGCCTGGAGAGGGCAGGGGCAGTCACCCCTCCACTTT
NA	TRBV14	TRBJ2-7	NA	CASSKDYGSIPHEQYF	TGTGCCAGCAGCAAAGATTATGGGAGTATCCCCCACGAGCAGTACTTC
NA	TRBV5-6	TRBJ2-2	NA	CASSLSTKATGELFF	TGTGCCAGCAGCCTCTCGACCAAGGCCACCGGGGAGCTGTTTTTT
NA	TRBV4-1	TRBJ2-1	NA	CASSPLGVSYNEQFF	TGCGCCAGCAGCCCCCTGGGAGTCTCCTACAATGAGCAGTTCTTC
NA	TRBV10-3	TRBJ1-2	few	CAISEMRAGYTF	TGTGCCATCAGTGAGATGAGGGCTGGCTACACCTTC
TRBD1	TRBV4-1	TRBJ1-4	NA	CASSQGTGNNEKLFF	TGCGCCAGCAGCCAGGGGACAGGGAATAATGAAAAACTGTTTTTT
NA	TRBV5-1	TRBJ1-2	NA	CASSLAPGDFGYTF	TGCGCCAGCAGCCTAGCTCCGGGGGATTTTGGCTACACCTTC
NA	TRBV2	TRBJ1-2	NA	CASRLDSNNYGYTF	TGTGCCAGCCGCCTGGACAGTAACAACTATGGCTACACCTTC
TRBD1	TRBV19	TRBJ1-6	NA	CASSSAGQGYSPLHF	TGTGCCAGTAGTTCCGCGGGACAGGGATATTCACCCCTCCACTTT
NA	TRBV10-1	TRBJ2-1	NA	CASSDYTEGPFF	TGCGCCAGCAGTGACTACACGGAGGGCCCGTTCTTC
NA	TRBV25-1	TRBJ2-7	NA	CASSAPYEQYF	TGTGCCAGCAGTGCTCCCTACGAGCAGTACTTC
NA	TRBV9	TRBJ2-1	NA	CASSGWGEQFF	TGTGCCAGCAGCGGATGGGGGGAGCAGTTCTTC
TRBD1	TRBV27	TRBJ2-3	NA	CASSLRTGLDTQYF	TGTGCCAGCAGTTTGCGGACAGGGCTGGATACGCAGTATTTT
TRBD1	TRBV6-6	TRBJ1-4	few	CASSWGQINEKLFF	TGTGCCAGCAGTTGGGGACAGATTAATGAAAAACTGTTTTTT
TRBD2	TRBV7-9	TRBJ2-5	NA	CASSPWAGGQETQYF	TGTGCCAGCAGCCCCTGGGCGGGGGGACAAGAGACCCAGTACTTC
NA	TRBV2	TRBJ2-1	NA	CASMRRGYNEQFF	TGTGCCAGCATGAGGAGGGGGTACAATGAGCAGTTCTTC
TRBD1	TRBV5-1	TRBJ2-7	NA	CASSTRTGSYEQYF	TGCGCCAGCAGCACCCGGACAGGATCCTACGAGCAGTACTTC
NA	TRBV18	TRBJ1-2	NA	CASSPGGRGNYGYTF	TGTGCCAGCTCACCGGGTGGGCGCGGTAACTATGGCTACACCTTC
NA	TRBV7-9	TRBJ2-7	once	CASSVGRGYEQYF	TGTGCCAGCAGCGTAGGCAGGGGCTACGAGCAGTACTTC
TRBD2	TRBV11-2	TRBJ2-5	NA	CASSFVGGSGISETQYF	TGTGCCAGCAGCTTTGTTGGGGGTAGCGGGATATCAGAGACCCAGTACTTC
TRBD1	TRBV2	TRBJ1-6	NA	CASNGDRNSPLHF	TGTGCCAGCAATGGGGACAGGAATTCACCCCTCCACTTT
NA	TRBV6-6	TRBJ2-2	NA	CATADRSNTGELFF	TGTGCCACCGCGGACAGATCGAACACCGGGGAGCTGTTTTTT
TRBD1	TRBV25-1	TRBJ1-6	NA	CASRWTGVGSPLHF	TGTGCCAGCCGATGGACAGGGGTTGGTTCACCCCTCCACTTT